Described below is a single T cell receptor beta chain sequence and its context. This sample was included in a study of PD-L1 blockade in urothelial cancer. In the study overall: The analyses of blood took place 3 weeks (second dose) and 6 weeks after treatment start.

Losses at the gene ends were 0 bases for V and 7 bases for J; bases not matched to a gene: 6. Germline V gene data show CDR1 as SEHNR and CDR2 as FQNEAQ (reference sequence). The CDR3 is 15 residues long. Time point noted: pretreatment peripheral blood. Patients in the study were battling locally advanced or metastatic urothelial carcinoma. Each patient gave between 1 and 8 samples of peripheral blood mononuclear cells, which were collected pretreatment and during treatment. Sequencing was performed with immunoSEQ multiplex PCR; in TCRdb, only in-frame clones are kept and a portion is missing. This table holds 60,000 to 75,000 clones, about four fifths found once.

The chain uses TRBV7-9 and TRBJ2-5, with TRBD1 identical over 9 bases. Sequenced here: PBMCs, sampled around atezolizumab (anti-PD-L1) treatment. This receptor was identified in a woman in her 70s with urothelial cancer. This CDR3 reads CASSLASTGGRTQYF. The CDR3 coding sequence is TGTGCCAGCAGCTTAGCGTCGACAGGGGGTCGGACCCAGTACTTC.